The 5 T cell receptor beta chains below were found in one sample sequenced in a study of early T cells in non-severe SARS-CoV-2 infection. TCRdb itself ran the 5' RACE reads through MiXCR, one entry per CDR3 protein. The data contain more than 85,000 distinct CDR3 sequences, 10% to 15% of them seen just once; the ten biggest clones take up about 3.8%. The sample was whole blood, taken at baseline. The receptors come from an adult who was a healthcare worker with PCR-confirmed SARS-CoV-2 infection or an uninfected control (not recorded which).

This clonotype was recorded at least ten times. The V and J genes are TRBV6-4 and TRBJ2-3; 9 bases are shared with TRBD2. This CDR3 contains 15 residues. Germline CDR1 MRHNA, CDR2 SNTAGT. With V trimmed by 9 bases and J by 2 bases, 9 bases remained unmatched. The CDR3 region is CASSMRTSDTDTQYF. CDR3 sequence (DNA): TGTGCCAGTTCTATGAGGACTAGCGACACAGATACGCAGTATTTT.

This clonotype came up a few times. This sequence joins TRBV11-2 and TRBJ2-1, with 13 bases that match TRBD2. V trimming: 2 bases; J trimming: 5 bases; junction bases outside the gene matches: 6. Germline CDR1 SGHAT, CDR2 FQNNGV. The CDR3 length is 17 residues. The CDR3 DNA sequence: TGTGCCAGCAGCTTAATCCCCACTAGCGGGGGGGACAATGAGCAGTTCTTC. This sequence encodes CASSLIPTSGGDNEQFF. Full variable domain (outside the CDR3, taken from reference TRBV11-2 and TRBJ2-1): EAGVAQSPRYKIIEKRQSVAFWCNPISGHATLYWYQQILGQGPKLLIQFQNNGVVDDSQLPKDRFSAERLKGVDSTLKIQPAKLEDSAVYLCASSLIPTSGGDNEQFFGPGTRLTVL.

This clonotype was detected only a few times. The chain is built from TRBV5-1 and TRBJ2-2; tentative D call: TRBD1 (5 bases). This CDR3 is built from 14 residues. V lost 1 base to trimming and J lost 5 bases, with 9 bases between them. The germline V gene has CDR1 SGHRS and CDR2 YFSETQ. The CDR3 spells CASSLLTVTGELFF. CDR3 sequence (DNA): TGCGCCAGCAGCTTGCTGACAGTAACCGGGGAGCTGTTTTTT.

This clonotype turned up a few times. V gene TRBV28 combines with J gene TRBJ1-4, with a possible D match to TRBD1 (5 bases). Trimming shortened V by 8 bases and J by 1 base, and 8 bases separated the two germline ends. Germline assignment: CDR1 MDHEN and CDR2 SYDVKM. The CDR3 covers 13 residues. Here the CDR3 DNA reads TGTGCCAGCGGTAGGGGAACTAATGAAAAACTGTTTTTT. Translated, it gives CASGRGTNEKLFF. Drawing the rest from reference TRBV28 and TRBJ1-4, the complete variable domain is DVKVTQSSRYLVKRTGEKVFLECVQDMDHENMFWYRQDPGLGLRLIYFSYDVKMKEKGDIPEGYSVSREKKERFSLILESASTNQTSMYLCASGRGTNEKLFFGSGTQLSVL.

This sequence joins TRBV5-6 and TRBJ1-2, with a possible D match to TRBD1 (6 bases). Germline V lookup: CDR1 SGHDT, CDR2 YYEEEE. The V and J ends lost 4 bases and 3 bases respectively, with 16 bases between them. This CDR3 contains 15 residues. The CDR3 protein is CASSAGTGSHYGYTF. In nucleotides, the CDR3 is TGTGCCAGCAGCGCCGGCACAGGGAGCCACTATGGCTACACCTTC.